The present entry profiles one TCR beta chain with its context. What it binds is not known. The data were taken from a study of blood T cells in healthy people across ages. Overall study results and limits: In older individuals, TCR beta diversity per million T cells was lower, falling roughly linearly with age. Those diversity estimates obtained from one million T cells were thought to be underestimates.

At least 5 micrograms of total RNA were extracted per sample. Sample-barcoded 5' priming and a J-beta primer mix drove a second PCR of 7 to 11 cycles. The template-switch adaptor, which had 12 random nucleotides, put a tag on each cDNA molecule. A single record per CDR3 protein comes from TCRdb applying MiXCR to the 5' RACE reads. The sample yields approximately 730,000 distinct CDR3 sequences, 35% to 45% seen once. The TCR comes from a woman in her sixties or seventies in good health. The specimen sequenced was blood.

CDR3 loop: CASSLDGLAAETQYF. The CDR3 bases are TGTGCCAGCAGCCTCGACGGACTAGCAGCGGAGACCCAGTACTTC. This chain uses TRBV9 with TRBJ2-7; 8 bases line up with TRBD2. The DNA end is more similar to TRBJ2-5, so the J call may be wrong. This CDR3 contains 15 residues. Germline V lookup: CDR1 SGDLS, CDR2 YYNGEE.